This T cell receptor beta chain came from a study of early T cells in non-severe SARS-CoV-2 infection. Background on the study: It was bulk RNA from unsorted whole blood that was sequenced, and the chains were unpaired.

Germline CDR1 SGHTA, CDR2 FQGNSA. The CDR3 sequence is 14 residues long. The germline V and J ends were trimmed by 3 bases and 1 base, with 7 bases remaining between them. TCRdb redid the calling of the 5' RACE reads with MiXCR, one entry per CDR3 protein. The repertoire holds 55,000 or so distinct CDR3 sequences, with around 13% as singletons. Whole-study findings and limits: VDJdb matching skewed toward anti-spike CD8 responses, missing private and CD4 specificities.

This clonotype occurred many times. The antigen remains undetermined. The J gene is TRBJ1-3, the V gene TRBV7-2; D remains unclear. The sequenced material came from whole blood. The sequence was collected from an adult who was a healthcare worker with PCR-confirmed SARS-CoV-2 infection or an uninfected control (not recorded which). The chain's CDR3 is CASSFHGSGNTIYF. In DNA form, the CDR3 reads TGTGCCAGCAGCTTTCACGGTTCTGGAAACACCATATATTTT.